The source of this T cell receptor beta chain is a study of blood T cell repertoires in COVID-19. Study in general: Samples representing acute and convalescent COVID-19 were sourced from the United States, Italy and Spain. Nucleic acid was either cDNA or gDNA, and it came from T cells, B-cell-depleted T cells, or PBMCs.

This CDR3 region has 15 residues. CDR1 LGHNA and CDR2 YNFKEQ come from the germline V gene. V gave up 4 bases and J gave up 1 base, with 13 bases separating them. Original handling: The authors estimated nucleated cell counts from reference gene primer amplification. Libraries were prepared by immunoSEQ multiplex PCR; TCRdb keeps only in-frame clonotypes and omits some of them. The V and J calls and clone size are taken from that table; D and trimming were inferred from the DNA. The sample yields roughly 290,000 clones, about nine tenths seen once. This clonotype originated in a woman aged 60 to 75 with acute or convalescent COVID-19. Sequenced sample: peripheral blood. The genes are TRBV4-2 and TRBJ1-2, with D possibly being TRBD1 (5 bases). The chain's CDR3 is CASSPTPDSNYGYTF. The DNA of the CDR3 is TGTGCCAGCAGCCCGACACCCGACAGTAACTATGGCTACACCTTC.